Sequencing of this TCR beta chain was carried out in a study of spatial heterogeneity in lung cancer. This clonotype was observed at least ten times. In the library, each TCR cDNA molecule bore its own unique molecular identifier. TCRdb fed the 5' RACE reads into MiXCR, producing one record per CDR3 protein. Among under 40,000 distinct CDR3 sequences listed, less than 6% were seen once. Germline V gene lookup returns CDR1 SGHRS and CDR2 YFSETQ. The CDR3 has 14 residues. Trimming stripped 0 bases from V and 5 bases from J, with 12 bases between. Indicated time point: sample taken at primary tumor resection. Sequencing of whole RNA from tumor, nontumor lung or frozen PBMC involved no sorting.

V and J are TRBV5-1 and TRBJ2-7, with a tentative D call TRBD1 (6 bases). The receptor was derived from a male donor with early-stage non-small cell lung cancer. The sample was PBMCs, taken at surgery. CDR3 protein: CASSLEQGSDEQYF. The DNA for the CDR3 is TGCGCCAGCAGCTTGGAGCAGGGGAGCGACGAGCAGTACTTC.